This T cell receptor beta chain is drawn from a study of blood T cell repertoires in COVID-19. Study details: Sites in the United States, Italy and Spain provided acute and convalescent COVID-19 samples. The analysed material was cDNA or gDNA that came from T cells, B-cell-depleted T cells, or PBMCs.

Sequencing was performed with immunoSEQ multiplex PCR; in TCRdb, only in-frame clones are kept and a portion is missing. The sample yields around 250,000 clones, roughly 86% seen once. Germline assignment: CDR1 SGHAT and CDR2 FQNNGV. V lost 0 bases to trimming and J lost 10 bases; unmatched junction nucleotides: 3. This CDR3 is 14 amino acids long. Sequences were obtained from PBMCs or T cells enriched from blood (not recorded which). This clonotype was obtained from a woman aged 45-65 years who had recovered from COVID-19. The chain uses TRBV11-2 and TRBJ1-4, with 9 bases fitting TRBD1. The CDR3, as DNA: TGTGCCAGCAGCTTAGAAACAGGGGGCGCAAAACTGTTTTTT. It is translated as CASSLETGGAKLFF.